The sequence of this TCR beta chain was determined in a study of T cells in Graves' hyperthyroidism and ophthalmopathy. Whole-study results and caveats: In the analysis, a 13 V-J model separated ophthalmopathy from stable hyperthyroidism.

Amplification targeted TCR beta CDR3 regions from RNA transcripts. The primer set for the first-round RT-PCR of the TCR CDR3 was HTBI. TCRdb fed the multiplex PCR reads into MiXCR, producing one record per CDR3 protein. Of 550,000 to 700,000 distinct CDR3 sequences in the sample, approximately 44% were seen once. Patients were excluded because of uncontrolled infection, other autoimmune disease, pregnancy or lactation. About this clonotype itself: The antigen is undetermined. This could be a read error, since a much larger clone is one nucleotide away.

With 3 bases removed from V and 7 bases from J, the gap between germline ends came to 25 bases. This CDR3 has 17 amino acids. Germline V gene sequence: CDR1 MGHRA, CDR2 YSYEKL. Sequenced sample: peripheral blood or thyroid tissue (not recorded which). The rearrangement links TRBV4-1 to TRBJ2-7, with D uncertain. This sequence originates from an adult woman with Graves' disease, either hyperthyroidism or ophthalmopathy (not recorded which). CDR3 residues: CASSQHDLITNTGEQYF. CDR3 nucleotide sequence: TGCGCCAGCAGCCAGCATGACCTTATCACTAACACTGGAGAGCAGTACTTC.